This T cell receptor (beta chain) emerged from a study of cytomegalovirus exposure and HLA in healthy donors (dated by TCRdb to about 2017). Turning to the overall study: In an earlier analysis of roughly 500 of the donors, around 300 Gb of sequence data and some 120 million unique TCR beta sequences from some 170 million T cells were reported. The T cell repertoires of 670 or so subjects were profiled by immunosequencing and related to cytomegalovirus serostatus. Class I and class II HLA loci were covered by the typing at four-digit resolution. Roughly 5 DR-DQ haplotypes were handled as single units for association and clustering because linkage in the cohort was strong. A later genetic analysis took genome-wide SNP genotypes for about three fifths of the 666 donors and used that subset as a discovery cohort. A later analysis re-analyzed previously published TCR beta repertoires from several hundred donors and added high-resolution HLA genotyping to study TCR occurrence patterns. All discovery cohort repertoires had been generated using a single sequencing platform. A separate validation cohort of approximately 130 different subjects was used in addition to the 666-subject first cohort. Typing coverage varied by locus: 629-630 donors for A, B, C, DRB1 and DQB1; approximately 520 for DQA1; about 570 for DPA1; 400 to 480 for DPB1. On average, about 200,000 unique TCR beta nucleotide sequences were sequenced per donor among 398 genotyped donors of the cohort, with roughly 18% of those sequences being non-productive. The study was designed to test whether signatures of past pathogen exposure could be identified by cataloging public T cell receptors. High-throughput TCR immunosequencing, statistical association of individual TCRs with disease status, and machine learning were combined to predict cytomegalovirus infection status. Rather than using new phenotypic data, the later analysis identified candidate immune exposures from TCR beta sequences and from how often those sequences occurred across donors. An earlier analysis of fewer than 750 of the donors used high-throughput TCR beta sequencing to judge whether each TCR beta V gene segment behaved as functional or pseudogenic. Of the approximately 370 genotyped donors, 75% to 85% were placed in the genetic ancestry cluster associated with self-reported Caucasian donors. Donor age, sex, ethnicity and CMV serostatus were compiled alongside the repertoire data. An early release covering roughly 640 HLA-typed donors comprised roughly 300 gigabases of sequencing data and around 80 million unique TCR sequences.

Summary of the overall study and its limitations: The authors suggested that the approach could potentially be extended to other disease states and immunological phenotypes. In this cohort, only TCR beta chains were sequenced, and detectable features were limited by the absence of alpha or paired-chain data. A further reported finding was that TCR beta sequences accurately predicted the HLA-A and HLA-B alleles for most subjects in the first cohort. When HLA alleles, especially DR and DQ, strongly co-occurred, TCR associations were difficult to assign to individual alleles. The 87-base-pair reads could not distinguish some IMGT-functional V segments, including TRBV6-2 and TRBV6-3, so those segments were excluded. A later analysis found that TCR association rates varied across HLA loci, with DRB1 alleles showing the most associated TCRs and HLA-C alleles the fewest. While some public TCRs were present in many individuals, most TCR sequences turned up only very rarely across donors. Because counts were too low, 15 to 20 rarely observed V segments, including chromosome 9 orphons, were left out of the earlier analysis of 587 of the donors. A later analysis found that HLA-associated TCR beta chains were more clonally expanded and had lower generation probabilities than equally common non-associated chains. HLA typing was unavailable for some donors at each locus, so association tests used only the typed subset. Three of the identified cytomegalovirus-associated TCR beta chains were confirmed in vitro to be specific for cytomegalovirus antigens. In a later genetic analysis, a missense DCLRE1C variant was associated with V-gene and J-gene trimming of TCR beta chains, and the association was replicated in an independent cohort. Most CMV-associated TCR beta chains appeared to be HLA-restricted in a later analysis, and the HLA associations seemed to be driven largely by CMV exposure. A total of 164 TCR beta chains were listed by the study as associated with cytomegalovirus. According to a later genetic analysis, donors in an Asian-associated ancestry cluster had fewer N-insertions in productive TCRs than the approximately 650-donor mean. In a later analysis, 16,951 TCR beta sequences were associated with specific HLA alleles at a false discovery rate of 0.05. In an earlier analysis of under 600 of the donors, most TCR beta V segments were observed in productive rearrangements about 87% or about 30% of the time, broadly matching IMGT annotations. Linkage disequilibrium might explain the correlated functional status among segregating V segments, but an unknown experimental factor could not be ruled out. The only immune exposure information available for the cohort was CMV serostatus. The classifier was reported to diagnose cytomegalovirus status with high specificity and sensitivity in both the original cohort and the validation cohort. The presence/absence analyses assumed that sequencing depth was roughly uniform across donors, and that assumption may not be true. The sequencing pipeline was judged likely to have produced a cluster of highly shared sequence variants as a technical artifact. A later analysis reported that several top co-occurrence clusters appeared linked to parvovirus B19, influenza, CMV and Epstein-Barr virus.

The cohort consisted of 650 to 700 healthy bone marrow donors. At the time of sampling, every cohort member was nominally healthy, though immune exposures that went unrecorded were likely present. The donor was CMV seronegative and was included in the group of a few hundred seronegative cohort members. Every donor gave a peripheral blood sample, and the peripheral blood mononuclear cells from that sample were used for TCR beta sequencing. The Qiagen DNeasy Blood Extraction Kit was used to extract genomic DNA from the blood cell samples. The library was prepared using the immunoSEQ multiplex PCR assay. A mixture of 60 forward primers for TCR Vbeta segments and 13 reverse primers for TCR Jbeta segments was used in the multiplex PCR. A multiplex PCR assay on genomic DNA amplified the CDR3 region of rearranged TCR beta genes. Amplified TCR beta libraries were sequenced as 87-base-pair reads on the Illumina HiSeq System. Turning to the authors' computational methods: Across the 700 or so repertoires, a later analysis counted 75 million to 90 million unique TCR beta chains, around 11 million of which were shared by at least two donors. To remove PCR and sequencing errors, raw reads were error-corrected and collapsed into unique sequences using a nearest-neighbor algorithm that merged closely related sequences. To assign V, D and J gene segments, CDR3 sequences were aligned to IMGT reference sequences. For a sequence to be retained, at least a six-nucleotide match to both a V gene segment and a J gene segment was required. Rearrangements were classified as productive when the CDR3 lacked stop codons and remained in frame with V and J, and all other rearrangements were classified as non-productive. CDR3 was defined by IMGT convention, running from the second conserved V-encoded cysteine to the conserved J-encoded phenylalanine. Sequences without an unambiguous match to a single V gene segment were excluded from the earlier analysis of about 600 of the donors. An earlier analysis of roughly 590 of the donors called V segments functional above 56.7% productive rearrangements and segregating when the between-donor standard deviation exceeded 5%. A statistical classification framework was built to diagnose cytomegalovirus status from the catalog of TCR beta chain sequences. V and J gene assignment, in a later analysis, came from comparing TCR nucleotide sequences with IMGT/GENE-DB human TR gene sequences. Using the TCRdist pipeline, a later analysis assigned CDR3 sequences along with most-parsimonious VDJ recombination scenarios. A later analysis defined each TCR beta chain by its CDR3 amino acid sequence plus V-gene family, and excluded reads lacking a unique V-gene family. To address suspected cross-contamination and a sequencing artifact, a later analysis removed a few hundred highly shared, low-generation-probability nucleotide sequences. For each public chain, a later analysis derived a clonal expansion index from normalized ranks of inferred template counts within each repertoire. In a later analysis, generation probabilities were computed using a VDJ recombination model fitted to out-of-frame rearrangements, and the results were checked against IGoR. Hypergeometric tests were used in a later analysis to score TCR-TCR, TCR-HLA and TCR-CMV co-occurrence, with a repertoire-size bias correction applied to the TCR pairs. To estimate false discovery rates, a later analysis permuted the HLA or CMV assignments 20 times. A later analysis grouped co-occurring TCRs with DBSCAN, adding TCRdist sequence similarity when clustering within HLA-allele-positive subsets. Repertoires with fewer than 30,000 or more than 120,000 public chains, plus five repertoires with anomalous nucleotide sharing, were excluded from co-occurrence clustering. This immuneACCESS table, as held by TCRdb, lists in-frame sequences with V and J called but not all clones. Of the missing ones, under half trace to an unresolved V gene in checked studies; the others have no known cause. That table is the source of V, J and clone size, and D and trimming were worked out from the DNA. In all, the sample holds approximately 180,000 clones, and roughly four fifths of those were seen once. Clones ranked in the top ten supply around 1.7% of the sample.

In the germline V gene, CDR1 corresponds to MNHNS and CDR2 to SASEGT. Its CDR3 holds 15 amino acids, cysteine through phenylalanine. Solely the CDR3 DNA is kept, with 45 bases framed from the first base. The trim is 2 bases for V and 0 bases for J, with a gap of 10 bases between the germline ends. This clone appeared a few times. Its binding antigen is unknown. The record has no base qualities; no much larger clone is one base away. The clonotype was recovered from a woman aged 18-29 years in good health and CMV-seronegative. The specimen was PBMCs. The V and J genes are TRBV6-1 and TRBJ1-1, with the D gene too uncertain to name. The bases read TGTGCCAGCAGTGAACTGGGAGTCCTGAACACTGAAGCTTTCTTT. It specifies CASSELGVLNTEAFF.